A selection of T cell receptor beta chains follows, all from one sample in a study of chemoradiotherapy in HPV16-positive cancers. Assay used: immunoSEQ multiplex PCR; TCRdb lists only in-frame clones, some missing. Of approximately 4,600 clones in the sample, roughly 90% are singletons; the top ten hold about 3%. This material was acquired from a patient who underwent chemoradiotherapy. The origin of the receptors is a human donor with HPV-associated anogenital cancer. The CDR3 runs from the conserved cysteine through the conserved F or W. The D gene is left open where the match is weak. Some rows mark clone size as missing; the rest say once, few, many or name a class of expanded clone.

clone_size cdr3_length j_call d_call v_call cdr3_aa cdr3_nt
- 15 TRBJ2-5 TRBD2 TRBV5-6 CASSLGLAGGETQYF TGTGCCAGCAGCTTGGGACTAGCGGGGGGTGAGACCCAGTACTTC
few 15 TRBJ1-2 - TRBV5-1 CASSSGTGRDYGYTF TGCGCCAGCAGCTCGGGAACCGGGAGGGACTATGGCTACACCTTC
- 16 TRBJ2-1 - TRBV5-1 CASSLVRGHGVNEQFF TGCGCCAGCAGCTTGGTACGGGGGCACGGGGTTAATGAGCAGTTCTTC
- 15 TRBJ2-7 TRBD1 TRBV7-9 CASSLVDRGIDEQYF TGTGCCAGCAGCTTGGTAGACAGGGGGATCGACGAGCAGTACTTC
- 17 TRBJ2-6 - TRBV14 CASSQPYPPSGANVLTF TGTGCCAGCAGCCAACCGTACCCACCCTCTGGGGCCAACGTCCTGACTTTC
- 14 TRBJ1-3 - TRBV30 CAWSGWAAGNTIYF TGTGCCTGGAGTGGGTGGGCAGCTGGAAACACCATATATTTT
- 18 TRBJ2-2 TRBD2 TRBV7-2 CASSFRLAGGPVPGELFF TGTGCCAGCAGCTTCCGCTTAGCGGGGGGGCCGGTCCCCGGGGAGCTGTTTTTT
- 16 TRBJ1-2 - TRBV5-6 CASNTGGAGVNYGYTF TGTGCCAGCAACACCGGCGGGGCCGGAGTTAACTATGGCTACACCTTC
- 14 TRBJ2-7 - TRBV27 CASSLGYTAYEQYF TGTGCCAGCAGTTTAGGGTACACGGCCTACGAGCAGTACTTC
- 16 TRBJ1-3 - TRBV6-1 CASSELGGDSGNTIYF TGTGCCAGCAGTGAACTAGGTGGGGACTCTGGAAACACCATATATTTT
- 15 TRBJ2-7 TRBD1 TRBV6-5 CASSYGQGAYREQYF TGTGCCAGCAGTTACGGACAGGGGGCATATCGGGAGCAGTACTTC
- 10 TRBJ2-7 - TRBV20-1 CSAQGYEQYF TGCAGTGCTCAGGGATACGAGCAGTACTTC
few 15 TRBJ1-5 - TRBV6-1 CASSGSNSPNQPQHF TGTGCCAGCAGTGGATCAAACAGTCCCAATCAGCCCCAGCATTTT
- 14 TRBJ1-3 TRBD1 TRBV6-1 CASSEATGGNTIYF TGTGCCAGCAGTGAAGCGACAGGGGGAAACACCATATATTTT
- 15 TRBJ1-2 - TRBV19 CASSEDRALTGGYTF TGTGCCAGTAGTGAAGACCGGGCCCTGACTGGCGGCTACACCTTC
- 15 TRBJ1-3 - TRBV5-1 CASTRGDFSGNTIYF TGCGCCAGCACCCGAGGGGATTTCTCTGGAAACACCATATATTTT
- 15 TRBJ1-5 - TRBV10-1 CASPAGGEGNQPQHF TGCGCCAGCCCCGCCGGGGGCGAGGGCAATCAGCCCCAGCATTTT
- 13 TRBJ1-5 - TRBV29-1 CSVGVDINQPQHF TGCAGCGTTGGAGTCGATATCAATCAGCCCCAGCATTTT
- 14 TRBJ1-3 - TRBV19 CASSIGQGRNTIYF TGTGCCAGTAGTATAGGGCAGGGCCGAAACACCATATATTTT
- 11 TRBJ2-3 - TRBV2 CASNAWDTQYF TGTGCCAGCAATGCGTGGGATACGCAGTATTTT
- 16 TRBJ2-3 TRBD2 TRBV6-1 CASSDLPSGRTDTQYF TGTGCCAGCAGTGATTTGCCTAGCGGGAGGACAGATACGCAGTATTTT
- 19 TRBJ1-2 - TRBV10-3 CAISAHVPGRVSWVYGYTF TGTGCCATCAGTGCTCACGTCCCGGGCCGTGTAAGCTGGGTCTATGGCTACACCTTC
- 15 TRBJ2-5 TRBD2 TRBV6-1 CARRVSSGKLETQYF TGTGCCAGAAGGGTTAGTAGCGGGAAATTGGAGACCCAGTACTTC
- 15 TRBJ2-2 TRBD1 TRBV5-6 CASSWTGGITGELFF TGTGCCAGCAGCTGGACAGGGGGGATCACCGGGGAGCTGTTTTTT
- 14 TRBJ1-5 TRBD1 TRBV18 CASSWDRRNQPQHF TGTGCCAGCTCGTGGGACAGGCGAAATCAGCCCCAGCATTTT
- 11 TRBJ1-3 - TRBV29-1 CSVAIGNTIYF TGCAGCGTTGCGATCGGAAACACCATATATTTT
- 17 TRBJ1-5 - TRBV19 CASRDRHWGISNQPQHF TGTGCCAGTAGGGACCGGCACTGGGGGATTTCGAATCAGCCCCAGCATTTT
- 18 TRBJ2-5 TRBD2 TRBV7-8 CASSLIVLAGGAQETQYF TGTGCCAGCAGCTTAATTGTTTTAGCGGGAGGGGCTCAAGAGACCCAGTACTTC
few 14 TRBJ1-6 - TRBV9 CASSVGGENSPLHF TGTGCCAGCAGCGTGGGGGGGGAGAATTCACCCCTCCACTTT
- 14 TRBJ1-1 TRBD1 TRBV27 CASSTLTGIGEAFF TGTGCCAGCAGCACTCTGACAGGGATTGGTGAAGCTTTCTTT
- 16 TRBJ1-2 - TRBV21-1 CASSIPTGGTVFGYTF TGTGCCAGCAGCATACCTACCGGTGGGACAGTTTTTGGCTACACCTTC
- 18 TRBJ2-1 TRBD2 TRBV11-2 CASSLIQSGGPRGNEQFF TGTGCCAGCAGCTTGATTCAGTCGGGAGGGCCCCGCGGCAATGAGCAGTTCTTC
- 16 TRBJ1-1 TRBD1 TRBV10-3 CAISEGQGASNTEAFF TGTGCCATCAGTGAGGGCCAGGGGGCATCGAACACTGAAGCTTTCTTT
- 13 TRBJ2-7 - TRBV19 CASSIARDNGQYF TGTGCCAGTAGTATAGCTAGAGACAACGGGCAGTACTTC
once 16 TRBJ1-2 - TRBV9 CASSAGGHGANYGYTF TGTGCCAGCAGCGCCGGGGGACACGGGGCTAACTATGGCTACACCTTC
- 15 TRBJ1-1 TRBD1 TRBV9 CASSAARGLVTEAFF TGTGCCAGCAGCGCCGCAAGGGGGCTGGTCACTGAAGCTTTCTTT
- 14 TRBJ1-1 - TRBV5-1 CASSSRPGNREAFF TGCGCCAGCAGCTCCAGGCCAGGTAACAGGGAAGCTTTCTTT
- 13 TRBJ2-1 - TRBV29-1 CSVDKGGIGLQFF TGCAGCGTTGACAAGGGGGGTATCGGATTGCAGTTCTTC
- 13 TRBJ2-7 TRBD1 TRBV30 CAWGTGSSYEQYF TGTGCCTGGGGGACAGGGAGTTCCTACGAGCAGTACTTC
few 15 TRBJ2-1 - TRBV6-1 CASSADGGYYNEQFF TGTGCCAGCAGTGCCGACGGGGGCTATTACAATGAGCAGTTCTTC
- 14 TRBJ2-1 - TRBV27 CASFGTGAGGEQFF TGTGCCAGCTTCGGAACAGGGGCGGGGGGTGAGCAGTTCTTC
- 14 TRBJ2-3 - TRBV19 CASRLTGGTDTQYF TGTGCCAGTAGACTGACAGGAGGCACAGATACGCAGTATTTT
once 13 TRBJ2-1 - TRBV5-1 CASSIGIPNEQFF TGCGCCAGCAGCATCGGGATACCCAATGAGCAGTTCTTC
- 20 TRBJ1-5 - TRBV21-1 CASSKGIGTRKVIPHQPQHF TGTGCCAGCAGCAAAGGAATCGGGACAAGAAAGGTTATCCCGCATCAGCCCCAGCATTTT
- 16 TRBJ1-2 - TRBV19 CASSISAERRGYGYTF TGTGCCAGTAGTATATCGGCCGAGAGGAGGGGCTATGGCTACACCTTC
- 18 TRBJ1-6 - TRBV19 CASRDGIGRDINNSPLHF TGTGCCAGTCGGGATGGGATTGGCAGGGACATAAATAATTCACCCCTCCACTTT
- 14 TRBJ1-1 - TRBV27 CASSLSVTGTEAFF TGTGCCAGCAGTTTATCCGTCACGGGCACTGAAGCTTTCTTT
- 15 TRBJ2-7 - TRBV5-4 CASSLGTLSSYEQYF TGTGCCAGCAGCCTCGGGACGCTGAGCTCCTACGAGCAGTACTTC
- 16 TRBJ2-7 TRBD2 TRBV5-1 CASSFGLAGSPYEQYF TGCGCCAGCAGCTTCGGACTAGCGGGTTCCCCCTACGAGCAGTACTTC
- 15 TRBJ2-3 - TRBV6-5 CASSYSSRNTDTQYF TGTGCCAGCAGTTACTCTAGCAGGAACACAGATACGCAGTATTTT
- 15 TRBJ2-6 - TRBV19 CASSMRTAGANVLTF TGTGCCAGTAGTATGAGGACCGCTGGGGCCAACGTCCTGACTTTC
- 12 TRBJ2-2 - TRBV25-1 CASSPRAGELFF TGTGCCAGCAGCCCCCGGGCCGGGGAGCTGTTTTTT
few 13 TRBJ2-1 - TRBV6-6 CASIGGGNNEQFF TGTGCCAGCATAGGTGGGGGGAACAATGAGCAGTTCTTC
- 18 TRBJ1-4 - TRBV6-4 CASSDSSASNATNEKLFF TGTGCCAGCAGTGACTCGAGCGCCTCCAATGCAACTAATGAAAAACTGTTTTTT
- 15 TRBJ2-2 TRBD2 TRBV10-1 CASSLRGRETGELFF TGCGCCAGCAGTCTCCGCGGGAGGGAGACCGGGGAGCTGTTTTTT
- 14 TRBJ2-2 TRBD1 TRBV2 CASLRDRASGELFF TGTGCCAGCTTACGGGACAGGGCATCCGGGGAGCTGTTTTTT
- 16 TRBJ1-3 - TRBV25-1 CASSELRGQAGNTIYF TGTGCCAGCAGTGAATTGCGGGGGCAAGCTGGAAACACCATATATTTT
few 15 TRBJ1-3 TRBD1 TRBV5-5 CASSLRGQSGNTIYF TGTGCCAGCAGCTTGCGGGGACAGTCTGGAAACACCATATATTTT